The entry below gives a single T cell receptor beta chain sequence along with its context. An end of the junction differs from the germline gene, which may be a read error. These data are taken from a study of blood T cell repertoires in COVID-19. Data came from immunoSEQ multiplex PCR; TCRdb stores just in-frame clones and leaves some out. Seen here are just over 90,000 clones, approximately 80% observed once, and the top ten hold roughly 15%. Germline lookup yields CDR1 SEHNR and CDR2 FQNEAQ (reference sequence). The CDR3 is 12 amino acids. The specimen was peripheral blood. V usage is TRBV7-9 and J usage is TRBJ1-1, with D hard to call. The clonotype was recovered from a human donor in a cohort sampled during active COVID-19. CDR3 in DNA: TGTGCCAGCAGCTTAAACTTATACGAGGTTATATTT. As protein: CASSLNLYEVIF.